This T cell receptor beta chain comes out of a study of blood T cells in healthy people across ages (dated by TCRdb to the mid-2010s). With regard to the full study: Template switching captured roughly one uniquely barcoded TCR beta cDNA molecule per two T cells in model experiments. For two donors (one aged 18 to 30 and one aged 80 or older), the study analyzed two additional independent replicas of 1 million unique cDNA reads from the same blood draw. The donors were split into four age groups: young (average 16 years), middle-aged (around 40), aged (approximately 60) and long-lived (over 75). Using deep sequencing normalized with unique cDNA molecular identifiers, the study measured how TCR beta repertoire diversity changes with age. To avoid experimental bias, donors of different ages were randomly spread across the sequencing lanes. Study-wide conclusions, independent of this receptor: Compared with the aged group, the long-lived group had more naive CD4+ T cells, fewer expanded clones and increased TCR diversity, a pattern suggesting age selection. Because profiling used bulk unsorted PBMCs, naive and antigen-experienced compartments could not be compared conclusively. Observed TCR beta diversity per million T cells fell roughly linearly with age, and a significant reduction was already apparent by age roughly 40. The CMV infection status of donors was not known, potentially confounding age-related changes in expanded clonotypes. A strong correlation was found between observed TCR beta diversity and the percentage of naive T cells measured by flow cytometry. Estimates of total diversity based on one million sequenced T cells were considered lower bounds and underestimates.

Systemically healthy Caucasian individuals from Russia, approximately 39 in total and aged roughly 6 to 100 years, were included as donors. About 9.1 milliliters of peripheral blood were collected from each donor into EDTA-treated Vacutainer tubes. Ficoll-Paque density-gradient centrifugation was used to isolate PBMCs, with at least 6.5 million per sample. Trizol reagent was used to extract total RNA from the PBMCs, yielding at least 5 micrograms per sample. For every donor, flow cytometry on a PBMC aliquot measured the percentage of naive CD45RAhigh/CD27high T cells. This clonotype turned up a few times. The target of this receptor is not known. Base qualities are missing; no much larger clone stands one base away. Libraries were constructed by 5' RACE. For sequencing, an Illumina HiSeq 2500 was employed. A second PCR of roughly 6 to 12 cycles was performed with a sample-barcoded 5' primer and a J-beta primer mix. A unique molecular identifier was introduced onto each TCR beta cDNA molecule by a template-switch 5' adaptor carrying 12 random nucleotides. Each sample yielded at least 3 million CDR3-containing paired-end reads. All of the RNA was converted into first-strand cDNA using the Mint cDNA synthesis kit, with a TRBC-specific oligonucleotide serving as the primer. All cDNA was treated with uracil-DNA glycosylase and then went through a first 18-cycle PCR with the universal primers M1SS and BC2_uni_R. Per the source publication's procedure: For normalization, 1 million high-quality reads were randomly selected from each sample, with every read carrying a distinct molecular identifier. Instead of being binned into consensus sequences, reads with shared molecular identifiers were discarded. MiTCR, with a Q25 quality threshold and the strictest error-elimination algorithm, was used for CDR3 identification, clonotype clustering and error correction. A nonparametric unseen species model with Euler transformation was used to estimate lower-bound total TCR beta diversity. TCRdb reprocessed the public reads (quality trimming at Q25 with fastp, clone calling with MiXCR) and kept in-frame beta chains. When rows share a CDR3 protein, they turn into one entry using the most common DNA and genes. TCRdb's processing, not the study's, gives the V and J calls here. The sample contains about 730,000 distinct CDR3 sequences, approximately 43% of them found a single time. Of the sample, around a fifth falls within the top ten clones.

The CDR3 spans 15 residues, from the cysteine through the phenylalanine. Of all the DNA, just the CDR3 is kept, 45 bases in frame from base 1. V trim: 3 bases; J trim: 2 bases; unmatched bases: 8. CDR1 and CDR2, per the germline V gene (reference sequence), are DFQATT and SNEGSKA. Sequencing input: blood. The sequence joins TRBV20-1 to TRBJ1-2; TRBD1 lines up with 8 middle nucleotides. The clonotype originates from a woman aged 60-75 years in good health. The DNA is TGCAGTGCTAGTCCCACCAGGACAGGGAACTATGGCTACACCTTC. This sequence encodes CSASPTRTGNYGYTF.